This passage covers 10 T cell receptor beta chains from one sample sequenced in a study of cytomegalovirus exposure and HLA in healthy donors (dated by TCRdb to about 2017). Libraries were prepared through the immunoSEQ multiplex PCR assay. A mixture of 60 forward primers for TCR Vbeta segments and 13 reverse primers for TCR Jbeta segments was used in the multiplex PCR. TCRdb retrieved this table from immuneACCESS and kept in-frame rearrangements only. Not all clones are present; in checked studies, unresolved V genes account for under half, and no reason is known for the remainder. This sample lists about 150,000 clones; roughly 80% were detected once. 4% to 4.5% of the sample belongs to the ten largest clones. The material sequenced was PBMCs. The receptors here all came from a woman aged 40 to 50 in good health and CMV-seronegative.

V is TRBV4-1 and J is TRBJ2-1, with D maybe TRBD1 (6 bases). V lost 0 bases and J 15 bases, leaving 15 bases between the germline ends. The CDR3 is 13 amino acids. Germline values: CDR1 MGHRA, CDR2 YSYEKL. The CDR3 DNA reads TGCGCCAGCAGCCAAGATCGGGGTACAGGGAGGTTCTTC. It translates to CASSQDRGTGRFF.

The V gene is TRBV5-1, the J gene TRBJ1-5, with 7 bases that match TRBD1. CDR3 size: 14 residues. Trimming cost V 4 bases and J 6 bases; bases outside gene matches: 7. Germline V gene sequence: CDR1 SGHRS, CDR2 YFSETQ. CDR3 sequence (DNA): TGCGCCAGCAGCGGGGGGACAGCTGGTCAGCCCCAGCATTTT. The encoded protein is CASSGGTAGQPQHF.

The V and J genes are TRBV6-6 and TRBJ1-1; D ambiguous. CDR3 size: 14 residues. CDR1 is MNHNY, CDR2 SVGAGI, per germline (reference sequence). V shed 5 bases and J shed 5 bases, with 15 bases lying between them. The CDR3 reads CASSETAAGTEAFF. CDR3 DNA: TGTGCCAGCAGTGAGACCGCGGCGGGGACTGAAGCTTTCTTT.

The gene calls are TRBV27 and TRBJ2-7; D is uncertain. This CDR3 spans 12 amino acids. Germline CDR1 MNHEY, CDR2 SMNVEV (reference sequence). Trimming cost V 6 bases and J 0 bases, with 6 bases left between them. The CDR3 DNA reads TGTGCCAGCAGGGAGAGCTCCTACGAGCAGTACTTC. It codes for CASRESSYEQYF.

V and J are TRBV6-1 and TRBJ2-1; weak D call: TRBD2 (6 bases). The CDR3 totals 15 residues. The germline V and J ends were trimmed by 6 bases and 4 bases, with 16 bases remaining between them. Germline CDR1 and CDR2: MNHNS and SASEGT. In nucleotides, the CDR3 is TGTGCCAGCAGCAGAGCGGGCGTTGGGTACAATGAGCAGTTCTTC. It specifies CASSRAGVGYNEQFF.

Only one count was recorded for this clone. The rearrangement uses TRBV7-6 and TRBJ1-3; possibly TRBD1 for D (6 bases). The CDR3 consists of 16 residues. Deletions cut 7 bases from V and 0 bases from J, with 16 bases between. Germline V gives CDR1 SGHVS, CDR2 FNYEAQ. The chain's CDR3 is CASTGGPGGSGNTIYF. Here the CDR3 DNA reads TGTGCCAGCACTGGGGGGCCGGGAGGCTCTGGAAACACCATATATTTT.

This clone was detected a few times. This sequence joins TRBV18 and TRBJ2-7; D perhaps matches TRBD1 (6 bases). CDR1 KGHSH and CDR2 LQKENI come from the germline V gene. CDR3 length: 15 amino acids. Trimming cost V 3 bases and J 0 bases, with 12 bases left between them. CDR3 region: CASSPKQGHSYEQYF. The CDR3 DNA follows: TGTGCCAGCTCACCTAAACAGGGTCACTCCTACGAGCAGTACTTC. Full variable domain (missing parts from reference TRBV18 and TRBJ2-7): NAGVMQNPRHLVRRRGQEARLRCSPMKGHSHVYWYRQLPEEGLKFMVYLQKENIIDESGMPKERFSAEFPKEGPSILRIQQVVRGDSAAYFCASSPKQGHSYEQYFGPGTRLTVT.

Here the CDR3 reads CASSQDHRGLQGNIQYF. DNA of the CDR3: TGCGCCAGCAGCCAAGATCACAGGGGCCTTCAGGGAAACATTCAGTACTTC. This rearrangement joins TRBV4-1 to TRBJ2-4, with TRBD1 identical over 7 bases. With V trimmed by 0 bases and J by 6 bases, 11 bases remained unmatched. CDR1 MGHRA and CDR2 YSYEKL come from the germline V gene. This CDR3 is 17 amino acids long.

This clone was detected only once. V gene TRBV28 combines with J gene TRBJ2-3; TRBD1 matches 10 bases. Germline CDR1 MDHEN, CDR2 SYDVKM. The CDR3 contains 20 residues. V lost 7 bases to trimming and J lost 3 bases; unmatched junction nucleotides: 22. The CDR3 loop reads CASNPGWTGGYREETDTQYF. CDR3 nucleotide sequence: TGTGCCAGCAACCCCGGTTGGACAGGGGGTTATAGGGAGGAAACAGATACGCAGTATTTT.

The chain recombines TRBV14 with TRBJ1-2, with D uncertain. The CDR3 loop spans 17 amino acids. Germline V gives CDR1 SGHDN, CDR2 FVKESK. The V and J ends lost 4 bases and 0 bases respectively, with 18 bases between them. CDR3 nucleotides: TGTGCCAGCAGCCTACTGGGGAGGCAACAAGCTAACTATGGCTACACCTTC. Translation: CASSLLGRQQANYGYTF.